These T cell receptor beta chains were read from a single sample in a study of T cells in Graves' hyperthyroidism and ophthalmopathy. TCRdb passed the multiplex PCR reads through MiXCR, listing each CDR3 protein once. The sample shows a few hundred thousand distinct CDR3 sequences, about 18% of them seen only once. The sequenced material came from blood. The receptor source for this set is a woman aged 18-29 years with Graves' hyperthyroidism. The CDR3 runs from the conserved cysteine through the conserved F or W. Fields, in order: clone size, D gene, V gene, J gene, CDR3 protein, CDR3 DNA. D genes are given only for firm matches. Clone size is given for some rows only: seen once, a few or many times, or a class if the clone is expanded.

>many|.|TRBV28|TRBJ1-1
CASRSGSEAFF
TGTGCCAGCAGATCAGGTTCTGAAGCTTTCTTT
>many|.|TRBV6-5|TRBJ1-2
CASRLDGPGGYTF
TGTGCCAGCAGATTGGACGGGCCCGGGGGCTACACCTTC
>.|.|TRBV7-6|TRBJ2-6
CASSRADLSGANVLTF
TGTGCCAGCAGCAGGGCAGATCTCTCTGGGGCCAACGTCCTGACTTTC
>many|.|TRBV11-2|TRBJ2-5
CASSLDLTVSETQYF
TGTGCCAGCAGCTTAGACCTGACAGTGTCGGAGACCCAGTACTTC
>many|.|TRBV2|TRBJ2-5
CASRRRGGRETQYF
TGTGCCAGCAGGCGCCGGGGCGGCCGGGAGACCCAGTACTTC
>many|.|TRBV6-1|TRBJ1-5
CASREDRYQPQHF
TGTGCCAGCAGGGAGGACAGATATCAGCCCCAGCATTTT
>many|.|TRBV2|TRBJ1-3
CASSEANTIYF
TGTGCCAGCAGTGAAGCAAACACCATATATTTT
>.|.|TRBV25-1|TRBJ2-5
CASSESAQETQDF
TGTGCCAGCAGTGAATCGGCTCAAGAGACCCAGGACTTC
>many|TRBD1|TRBV25-1|TRBJ2-7
CASRKTGGDREQYF
TGTGCCAGCAGGAAAACAGGGGGAGATCGGGAGCAGTACTTC
>many|.|TRBV6-1|TRBJ1-5
CATSRGEGQPQHF
TGTGCCACCTCAAGAGGGGAAGGTCAGCCCCAGCATTTT
>.|TRBD1|TRBV12-3/TRBV12-4|TRBJ1-2
CASSHRQGDYGYTF
TGTGCCAGCAGTCACAGACAGGGCGACTATGGCTACACCTTC
>many|TRBD1|TRBV12-3/TRBV12-4|TRBJ2-7
CASSFSRDRGHSYEQYF
TGTGCCAGCAGTTTTTCCCGGGACAGGGGACATTCCTACGAGCAGTACTTC
>.|TRBD1|TRBV6-5|TRBJ1-6
CASSYSGQASPLHF
TGTGCCAGCAGTTACTCCGGACAGGCATCACCCCTCCACTTT
>many|.|TRBV12-3/TRBV12-4|TRBJ1-2
CASSPHRGYGYGYTF
TGTGCCAGCAGCCCTCACAGAGGTTATGGCTATGGCTACACCTTC
>many|.|TRBV11-2|TRBJ1-5
CASSLEGADYQPQHF
TGTGCCAGCAGCTTAGAGGGGGCGGACTATCAGCCCCAGCATTTT
>.|.|TRBV6-1|TRBJ1-5
CASKEGMEPQHF
TGTGCCAGCAAGGAGGGAATGGAGCCCCAGCATTTT
>many|TRBD1|TRBV29-1|TRBJ1-1
CSVVAGGDSDTEAFF
TGCAGCGTTGTTGCAGGGGGGGATTCAGACACTGAAGCTTTCTTT
>.|TRBD1|TRBV29-1|TRBJ2-2
CSVEDARTGGPGELFF
TGCAGCGTTGAAGATGCTAGGACAGGGGGCCCCGGGGAGCTGTTTTTT
>many|.|TRBV9|TRBJ2-5
CASSVDRGGETQYF
TGTGCCAGCAGCGTAGACAGGGGAGGAGAGACCCAGTACTTC
>.|.|TRBV27|TRBJ2-7
CASSFGQDYEQYF
TGTGCCAGCAGTTTCGGGCAGGACTACGAGCAGTACTTC
>few|.|TRBV5-1|TRBJ2-1
CASSLPGVFHEQFF
TGCGCCAGCAGCTTGCCGGGGGTATTCCATGAGCAGTTCTTC
>many|TRBD1|TRBV6-4|TRBJ2-4
CASRPPPWTGAPLAKNIQYF
TGTGCCAGCAGGCCGCCGCCATGGACAGGGGCCCCATTAGCCAAAAACATTCAGTACTTC
>.|.|TRBV9|TRBJ2-5
CASSVEAAYQETQYF
TGTGCCAGCAGCGTAGAAGCGGCGTACCAAGAGACCCAGTACTTC
>.|TRBD2|TRBV10-1|TRBJ2-2
CASGGSGTSGAPGGTGELFF
TGCGCCAGCGGAGGGTCTGGGACTAGCGGGGCCCCAGGAGGCACCGGGGAGCTGTTTTTT
>few|.|TRBV12-3/TRBV12-4|TRBJ1-2
CASRSPGGSGTYGYTF
TGTGCCAGCAGGTCCCCCGGGGGATCAGGGACCTATGGCTACACCTTC
>.|.|TRBV29-1|TRBJ1-1
CSFLGRGRTEAFF
TGCAGCTTTCTCGGGCGGGGAAGGACTGAAGCTTTCTTT
>once|TRBD1|TRBV6-1|TRBJ1-2
CATSPGQPDYGYTF
TGTGCCACCTCTCCGGGACAGCCTGATTATGGCTACACCTTC
>many|.|TRBV6-5|TRBJ1-5
CASSYSDPTGYNQPQHF
TGTGCCAGCAGTTACTCCGACCCGACAGGCTACAATCAGCCCCAGCATTTT
>few|.|TRBV10-3|TRBJ1-5
CAISEGAGNQPQHF
TGTGCCATCAGTGAAGGGGCGGGCAATCAGCCCCAGCATTTT
>many|TRBD1|TRBV30|TRBJ2-7
CAWSDGTGTYEQYF
TGTGCCTGGAGTGATGGGACAGGGACCTACGAGCAGTACTTC
>many|.|TRBV11-2|TRBJ2-4
CASSLDLWQNIQYF
TGTGCCAGCAGCTTAGATTTATGGCAAAACATTCAGTACTTC
>many|TRBD1|TRBV6-5|TRBJ1-2
CASSYSTLQGAQGYTF
TGTGCCAGCAGTTACTCGACATTGCAGGGGGCGCAGGGCTACACCTTC